This passage covers 6 T cell receptor beta chains from one sample sequenced in a study of cytomegalovirus exposure and HLA in healthy donors. PCR primers comprised 60 Vbeta and 13 Jbeta primers. Clones were sequenced by immunoSEQ multiplex PCR, and TCRdb holds only the in-frame ones, with some missing. The table records tens of thousands of clones, roughly 76% of them present only once. The sample taken for sequencing was PBMCs. The receptor source for this set is a man aged 55 to 70 in good health and CMV-seropositive.

This chain joins TRBV5-5 and TRBJ1-2; 9 bases match TRBD1. The germline CDR1 and CDR2 sequences are SGHKS and YYEKEE (reference sequence). The length of the CDR3 is 14 residues. After removal of 4 bases from V and 5 bases from J, the junction contained 6 bases not matched to a gene. The chain's CDR3 is CASSRDRENYGYTF. In nucleotides, the CDR3 is TGTGCCAGCAGCCGGGACAGGGAAAATTATGGCTACACCTTC. Variable domain in full (rest from reference TRBV5-5 and TRBJ1-2): DAGVTQSPTHLIKTRGQQVTLRCSPISGHKSVSWYQQVLGQGPQFIFQYYEKEERGRGNFPDRFSARQFPNYSSELNVNALLLGDSALYLCASSRDRENYGYTFGSGTRLTVV.

This clone appeared a single time. The chain joins TRBV7-9 to TRBJ2-1; D is unresolved. The CDR3 spans 12 residues. Germline V lookup: CDR1 SEHNR, CDR2 FQNEAQ (reference sequence). Trimming stripped 1 base from V and 10 bases from J, with 8 bases between. The CDR3 region is CASSLVIQEQFF. The CDR3 region has the DNA TGTGCCAGCAGCTTAGTTATACAGGAGCAGTTCTTC.

The gene calls are TRBV6-8 and TRBJ2-4; D not certain. The CDR3 loop spans 14 amino acids. Germline V CDR1 and CDR2: MNHGY, SAAAGT. The V and J ends lost 6 bases and 0 bases respectively, with 9 bases between them. The CDR3 protein is CASRQNLAKNIQYF. Written as DNA, the CDR3 is TGTGCCAGCAGACAGAACCTAGCCAAAAACATTCAGTACTTC.

The rearrangement links TRBV19 to TRBJ2-1, with D possibly being TRBD2 (6 bases). The CDR3 sequence is 12 residues long. Germline V CDR1 and CDR2: LNHDA, SQIVND (reference sequence). The V gene lost 7 bases and the J gene lost 3 bases, with 7 bases spanning the gap. In DNA form, the CDR3 reads TGTGCCAGTATCGGGGGCTACAATGAGCAGTTCTTC. Its protein is CASIGGYNEQFF.

The chain recombines TRBV13 with TRBJ2-5; 13 nucleotides align to TRBD2. Germline loops: CDR1 PRHDT, CDR2 FYEKMQ (reference sequence). The CDR3 consists of 17 residues. Unmatched junction bases numbered 11, after V lost 5 bases and J lost 5 bases. The CDR3 protein is CASSRGLAGEVGETQYF. Written as DNA, the CDR3 is TGTGCCAGCAGCCGAGGACTAGCGGGAGAGGTAGGGGAGACCCAGTACTTC.

This clone was detected a few times. The chain uses TRBV5-1 and TRBJ2-6; TRBD2 agrees at 8 bases. The CDR3 sequence is 19 residues long. Germline values: CDR1 SGHRS, CDR2 YFSETQ. V was pared by 2 bases and J by 0 bases, with 10 bases of the junction left unmatched. This chain's CDR3 is CASSLPEREPLSGANVLTF. DNA for the CDR3: TGCGCCAGCAGCTTACCTGAGCGGGAGCCCCTCTCTGGGGCCAACGTCCTGACTTTC. The full variable domain, completed using reference TRBV5-1 and TRBJ2-6, is KAGVTQTPRYLIKTRGQQVTLSCSPISGHRSVSWYQQTPGQGLQFLFEYFSETQRNKGNFPGRFSGRQFSNSRSEMNVSTLELGDSALYLCASSLPEREPLSGANVLTFGAGSRLTVL.